There are a few counts of the clone carrying this T cell receptor (beta chain). Antigen unknown. CDR3 length equals 14 residues. Germline lookup yields CDR1 MNHEY and CDR2 SMNVEV (reference sequence). Trimming pared 3 bases from V and 4 bases from J, leaving 9 bases between. The TCR beta CDR3 regions underwent amplification using RNA transcripts as the source. The HTBI primer set was used in a first-round RT-PCR of the TCR CDR3. In TCRdb, the multiplex PCR reads were re-called with MiXCR into one record per CDR3 protein. The repertoire holds about 580,000 distinct CDR3 sequences, approximately 44% seen once, with approximately 8.4% in the top ten. The data originate from a study of T cells in Graves' hyperthyroidism and ophthalmopathy. Whole-study findings and limits: Blood also showed most of the thyroid clonotypes that were expanded above 0.001.

What was sequenced was peripheral blood or thyroid tissue (not recorded which). The V call is TRBV27, the J call TRBJ1-4; D unclear. The TCR originated in a woman aged 18-29 years with Graves' hyperthyroidism. The CDR3 DNA follows: TGTGCCAGCAGTTTTCGCAGGAATAATGAAAAACTGTTTTTT. This codes for CASSFRRNNEKLFF.